These 9 T cell receptor beta chains share one sample of origin, sequenced in a study of T-cell reconstitution after alpha-beta-depleted transplantation in children (dated by TCRdb to the mid-2010s). Library preparation used PCR. Instrument on record: Illumina HiSeq 2500. Molecular barcoding was employed in the preparation of TCR libraries, with unique molecular identifiers being used to normalize TCRbeta repertoire quantification. TCRdb reanalyzed the raw reads on its own, using fastp at Q25 for trimming and MiXCR for clone calling, and kept in-frame beta chains. Each record represents a unique CDR3 protein, reported with the most common genes and DNA among its rows. This sample has a few hundred thousand distinct CDR3 sequences in its table, and around a tenth of those were observed once. The ten largest clones represent 2% to 3% of the sample. The specimen was PBMCs from the stem cell graft donor, collected from the stem cell graft. All receptors derive from a human donor who donated a stem cell graft to a child with acute lymphoblastic leukemia.

This clonotype was counted a few times. V gene TRBV7-3 combines with J gene TRBJ2-1, with D unresolved. V was trimmed by 5 bases and J by 0 bases, leaving 11 bases between them. Looked up from germline, CDR1 is SGHTA and CDR2 is FQGTGA. There are 15 residues in the CDR3. Written as DNA, the CDR3 is TGTGCCAGCAGCCCAGAGATCAGCTCCTACAATGAGCAGTTCTTC. Its protein is CASSPEISSYNEQFF.

This clonotype was counted only a few times. The V call is TRBV12-3 or TRBV12-4, the J call TRBJ2-5, with D unresolved. This CDR3 region has 14 residues. Trimming pared 5 bases from V and 1 base from J, leaving 11 bases between. CDR3 sequence: CASSTPQVQETQYF. Here the CDR3 DNA reads TGTGCCAGCAGTACCCCGCAGGTCCAAGAGACCCAGTACTTC.

This chain links TRBV20-1 with TRBJ1-5, with D maybe TRBD1 (6 bases). Per germline, CDR1 DFQATT and CDR2 SNEGSKA (reference sequence). With 6 bases removed from V and 4 bases from J, the gap between germline ends came to 16 bases. The CDR3 consists of 14 residues. The CDR3 here is CSALQGGQNQPQHF. Here the CDR3 DNA reads TGCAGTGCGTTACAGGGTGGGCAGAATCAGCCCCAGCATTTT.

The rearrangement uses TRBV6-5 and TRBJ2-5; D gene uncertain. The CDR3 is made up of 13 amino acids. V lost 4 bases, J lost 2 bases, and 8 bases lay in between. The V gene's germline CDR1 is MNHEY and CDR2 SVGAGI. The CDR3 protein is CASSSGHQETQYF. In DNA, the CDR3 is TGTGCCAGCAGTTCAGGCCATCAAGAGACCCAGTACTTC.

This clonotype has ten or more counts. V and J are TRBV6-4 and TRBJ2-4; TRBD1 is a possible D gene (5 bases). Germline CDR1 MRHNA, CDR2 SNTAGT. The V end lost 10 bases, the J end lost 1 base, and 20 bases lay between the germline ends. The CDR3 consists of 16 residues. CDR3 region: CAIPFSEGAAKNIQYF. CDR3 bases: TGTGCCATCCCCTTCTCTGAAGGGGCGGCCAAAAACATTCAGTACTTC.

The chain couples TRBV5-6 to TRBJ1-2, with a possible D match to TRBD1 (5 bases). V shed 4 bases and J shed 4 bases, with 14 bases lying between them. Germline CDR1 is SGHDT and CDR2 is YYEEEE. The CDR3 totals 14 residues. The chain's CDR3 is CASSPVGGTYGYTF. In nucleotides, the CDR3 is TGTGCCAGCAGCCCCGTGGGGGGGACCTATGGCTACACCTTC.

This clonotype was counted only a few times. V is TRBV7-9 and J is TRBJ2-7; 7 bases match TRBD1. The CDR3 consists of 16 residues. CDR1 and CDR2 (germline): SEHNR, FQNEAQ (reference sequence). J was trimmed by 0 bases and V by 5 bases; bases with no gene match: 10. The CDR3 spells CASSQGVGTASYEQYF. The CDR3 DNA sequence: TGTGCCAGCAGCCAAGGAGTGGGGACAGCCTCCTACGAGCAGTACTTC.

This clonotype was counted ten times or more. The V gene is TRBV6-2 or TRBV6-3, the J gene TRBJ2-7; no clear D. Germline V gives CDR1 MNHEY, CDR2 SVGEGT. CDR3 length: 12 residues. The V end was cut by 0 bases, the J end by 2 bases, with 2 bases between. CDR3 DNA sequence: TGTGCCAGCAGTTACTCAGCCTACGAGCAGTACTTC. This codes for CASSYSAYEQYF.

This chain links TRBV29-1 with TRBJ1-1; 8 positions match TRBD1. The V gene end was trimmed by 7 bases and the J gene end by 6 bases; junction bases not matched to a gene: 10. The CDR3 contains 13 residues. Germline V gives CDR1 SQVTM, CDR2 ANQGSEA. The CDR3 sequence is CSAMDRVVSEAFF. The CDR3 region has the DNA TGCAGCGCAATGGACAGGGTTGTATCTGAAGCTTTCTTT.